This TCR beta chain was found in a study of human T cells and chemical hapten exposure (dated by TCRdb to the early 2020s). Study-wide context: The libraries were sequenced as a pool, and the TCR yield per sample differed mostly because of small variations in library volumes within the pool. Both TCR alpha and TCR beta chains were sequenced from each blood RNA sample. This study followed changes in the peripheral blood TCR repertoire in vivo during primary and secondary sensitization of alopecia patients to the hapten diphenylcyclopropenone (DPC).

In this sample, this clonotype turned up a few times. Its antigen specificity is not known. No much larger clone is present one base from it, and per-base qualities are unavailable. For this chain, trimming is 3 bases at the V end and 1 base at the J end, and the number of junction bases without a gene match is 2. From the cysteine through the phenylalanine, the CDR3 covers 16 amino acids. The DNA shown is the 48-base CDR3, in frame from base 1. Looking up the germline V gene yields CDR1 LGHNA and CDR2 YNFKEQ. Overall study results and their limits: After repeated subsampling, the strength of the expansion versus patch-test correlation and the threshold at which it became significant changed. The number of TCRs above 1 in 1000 frequency did not change with DPC sensitization; there was no evidence of global repertoire structure alterations.

The protocol used for the library was 5' RACE. These reads were obtained on an Illumina MiSeq. During library preparation, unique molecular identifiers were attached to individual cDNA molecules so that TCRs could be counted in a quantitative, reproducible way. Per the authors' processing: The median number of TCRs per sample was 95,638, ranging from roughly 20,000 to 690,600. The Decombinator software suite was used to annotate V, J and CDR3 in the TCR reads. Every sample was subsampled to the same number of TCRs (28,000) for the PS versus PT1 abundance plots. TCRs were defined as expanded if absent before sensitization and observed at least eight times at the 2-week time point. TCRdb reworked the public reads: Q25 trimming with fastp, MiXCR clone assembly, productive beta chains retained. A single entry per CDR3 protein holds the most common genes and DNA from its merged rows. What appears here as the V and J calls and clone size reflects TCRdb's work, not the paper's. Recorded for this sample are 75,000 or so distinct CDR3 sequences; about 15% of them occurred a single time. Jointly, the top ten make up around 7% of the sample.

Total RNA was isolated from unfractionated whole blood collected in Tempus Blood RNA tubes. As TCR sequencing controls, roughly 5 healthy volunteers were used, with blood taken at day 0, 2 weeks and 6 weeks. The chain uses TRBV4-2 and TRBJ1-5; the junction holds 11 bases that match TRBD1. The TCR was taken from a female donor in good health. This receptor has the CDR3 CASSQGTGGSNQPQHF. The sequence in DNA is TGTGCCAGCAGCCAGGGGACAGGGGGGAGCAATCAGCCCCAGCATTTT.